The 8 T cell receptor beta chains given below trace back to one sample, sequenced in a study of shared clonotypes between healthy human individuals. The method was immunoSEQ multiplex PCR; TCRdb's version includes in-frame clones alone and lacks a portion of them. This table holds about 1.9 million clones, over 85% found once. Terminally differentiated effector memory CD45RA+ cells were excluded by CCR7 positive selection of CD45RO-negative cells. The material sequenced was naive CD8+ T cells from PBMCs. The source of these receptors is a young man in good health. Some clones in this sample may be carry-over from other donors' samples.

The genes are TRBV10-3 and TRBJ2-7; 11 positions match TRBD2. V lost 2 bases and J lost 4; bases outside the gene matches: 1. The CDR3 has 14 amino acids. Germline CDR1 and CDR2: ENHRY and SYGVKD. The CDR3 spells CAISEPSGRYEQYF. CDR3 in DNA: TGTGCCATCAGTGAGCCTAGCGGGAGGTACGAGCAGTACTTC.

The gene calls are TRBV7-3 and TRBJ2-7; maybe TRBD2 (6 bases). The CDR3 is 14 amino acids. Germline lookup yields CDR1 SGHTA and CDR2 FQGTGA. V was cut by 1 base and J by 2 bases, with 9 bases left in between. The CDR3 region is CASSLMEGPYEQYF. The CDR3 coding sequence is TGTGCCAGCAGCTTAATGGAGGGGCCCTACGAGCAGTACTTC.

V is TRBV19 and J is TRBJ2-1, with 12 nucleotides matching TRBD2. V shed 3 bases and J 7 bases; nucleotides not matched to a gene: 10. Germline CDR1 is LNHDA and CDR2 is SQIVND (reference sequence). The length of the CDR3 is 17 residues. The CDR3 nucleotides read TGTGCCAGTAGTATTTCAGGACTAGCGGGGTCCGGAAATGAGCAGTTCTTC. Protein product: CASSISGLAGSGNEQFF.

The chain couples TRBV6-5 to TRBJ1-2; D uncertain. The CDR3 runs 14 residues. Germline assignment: CDR1 MNHEY and CDR2 SVGAGI. Trimming removed 4 bases from V and 4 bases from J, with 13 bases in between. In DNA, the CDR3 is TGTGCCAGCAGTTCTACGACTTTAGGCTATGGCTACACCTTC. This gives the protein CASSSTTLGYGYTF.

V gene TRBV11-2 combines with J gene TRBJ2-7; tentatively, D is TRBD2 (6 bases). The germline V gene encodes CDR1 SGHAT and CDR2 FQNNGV. Trimming left V 5 bases short and J 2 bases short, with 19 bases between. The CDR3 length is 16 residues. CDR3 in amino acids: CASSPGFGRRTYEQYF. CDR3 sequence (DNA): TGTGCCAGCAGCCCGGGTTTTGGGAGGCGTACCTACGAGCAGTACTTC. The full variable domain, with the rest looked up from reference TRBV11-2 and TRBJ2-7, is EAGVAQSPRYKIIEKRQSVAFWCNPISGHATLYWYQQILGQGPKLLIQFQNNGVVDDSQLPKDRFSAERLKGVDSTLKIQPAKLEDSAVYLCASSPGFGRRTYEQYFGPGTRLTVT.

The V and J genes are TRBV9 and TRBJ1-1; no clear D. Germline CDR1 and CDR2: SGDLS and YYNGEE. V lost 0 bases and J lost 0, with 12 bases in between. The CDR3 is 16 residues long. The CDR3, as DNA: TGTGCCAGCAGCGTAGTTGAGGGAAGCCTGAACACTGAAGCTTTCTTT. The encoded protein is CASSVVEGSLNTEAFF.

The V call is TRBV2, the J call TRBJ1-2; 9 bases map to TRBD1. Germline V gene lookup returns CDR1 SNHLY and CDR2 FYNNEI. The CDR3 is 15 amino acids. Germline trimming cut 2 bases from V and 0 bases from J; bases unmatched to any gene: 1. CDR3 residues: CASSETGGTNYGYTF. Written as DNA, the CDR3 is TGTGCCAGCAGTGAAACAGGGGGCACTAACTATGGCTACACCTTC.

In its sample, this clone was seen a few times. Within the sample, other DNA sequences also encode this same CDR3. The genes are TRBV15 and TRBJ1-1, with a weak D call TRBD1 (6 bases). The germline V and J ends were trimmed by 5 bases and 0 bases, with 10 bases remaining between them. Germline V lookup: CDR1 LNHNV, CDR2 YYDKDF (reference sequence). The CDR3 loop spans 14 amino acids. CDR3 coding DNA: TGTGCCACCAGCGGCAGACAGGTGAACACTGAAGCTTTCTTT. It translates to CATSGRQVNTEAFF.